The 27 T cell receptor beta chains reported below all come from one sample, sequenced in a study of blood T cell repertoires in COVID-19. The assay was immunoSEQ multiplex PCR, and TCRdb's table has in-frame clones only and misses some. The sample lists roughly 220,000 clones, 80% to 85% occurring once. Sequencing input: peripheral blood. The receptor set was obtained from a woman aged 55 to 70 who had recovered from COVID-19.

The chain carries TRBV27 and TRBJ2-3; 8 positions match TRBD2. Looked up from germline, CDR1 is MNHEY and CDR2 is SMNVEV (reference sequence). Germline trimming cut 3 bases from V and 3 bases from J; bases unmatched to any gene: 5. This CDR3 has 15 amino acids. CDR3 sequence: CASSFPGGPTDTQYF. In nucleotides, the CDR3 is TGTGCCAGCAGTTTTCCGGGGGGGCCGACAGATACGCAGTATTTT.

There are a few counts of this clone. V is TRBV24-1 and J is TRBJ1-2; D perhaps matches TRBD1 (6 bases). CDR1 KGHDR and CDR2 SFDVKD come from the germline V gene. V lost 11 bases and J lost 7, with 19 bases in between. The CDR3 sequence is 13 residues long. In nucleotides, the CDR3 is TGTGCCAGGACCCTGGGACATTCTCCTGGCTACACCTTC. Translated, it gives CARTLGHSPGYTF.

This clone has only one observation. The V gene is TRBV18, the J gene TRBJ1-3; no clear D. V was cut by 0 bases and J by 2 bases, with 8 bases left in between. From germline, CDR1 is KGHSH and CDR2 LQKENI. The CDR3 contains 15 residues. CDR3 in amino acids: CASSPPGRAGNTIYF. The DNA for the CDR3 is TGTGCCAGCTCACCACCAGGGAGGGCTGGAAACACCATATATTTT. Full variable domain (outside the CDR3, taken from reference TRBV18 and TRBJ1-3): NAGVMQNPRHLVRRRGQEARLRCSPMKGHSHVYWYRQLPEEGLKFMVYLQKENIIDESGMPKERFSAEFPKEGPSILRIQQVVRGDSAAYFCASSPPGRAGNTIYFGEGSWLTVV.

The J gene is TRBJ2-7, the V gene TRBV7-2, with D unclear. This CDR3 has 11 amino acids. Germline assignment: CDR1 SGHTA and CDR2 FQGNSA. V was pared by 5 bases and J by 2 bases, with 4 bases between. CDR3 bases: TGTGCCAGCAGCAATACCTACGAGCAGTACTTC. This translates into CASSNTYEQYF.

V is TRBV7-2 and J is TRBJ2-3; 7 bases fit TRBD2. V gave up 6 bases and J gave up 9 bases; unmatched junction bases: 9. CDR1 is SGHTA and CDR2 is FQGNSA in the germline V gene. The CDR3 spans 13 residues. The CDR3 nucleotides read TGTGCCAGCAGTGCGGGGGTTTTACGGACGCAGTATTTT. Its translation: CASSAGVLRTQYF.

Of note for this clone: This specimen includes other DNA sequences encoding the same CDR3. The rearrangement links TRBV9 to TRBJ2-2; TRBD1 agrees at 7 bases. Germline loops: CDR1 SGDLS, CDR2 YYNGEE. The CDR3 is made up of 15 amino acids. Unmatched junction bases numbered 0, after V lost 0 bases and J lost 1 base. In DNA, the CDR3 is TGTGCCAGCAGCGTAGCAGGGGGGAACACCGGGGAGCTGTTTTTT. It codes for CASSVAGGNTGELFF. Drawing the rest from reference TRBV9 and TRBJ2-2, the complete variable domain is DSGVTQTPKHLITATGQRVTLRCSPRSGDLSVYWYQQSLDQGLQFLIQYYNGEERAKGNILERFSAQQFPDLHSELNLSSLELGDSALYFCASSVAGGNTGELFFGEGSRLTVL.

The chain combines TRBV30 with TRBJ1-2, with D uncertain. The CDR3 sequence is 11 residues long. Trimming shortened V by 6 bases and J by 3 bases, and 8 bases separated the two germline ends. In germline, CDR1 is GTSNPN, CDR2 SVGIG (reference sequence). CDR3 protein: CACGRDYGYTF. CDR3 DNA: TGTGCCTGCGGACGGGACTATGGCTACACCTTC.

This chain joins TRBV19 and TRBJ1-1; D gene ambiguous. V was trimmed by 3 bases and J by 4 bases, leaving 15 bases between them. CDR3 length equals 15 residues. Germline loops: CDR1 LNHDA, CDR2 SQIVND (reference sequence). The CDR3 loop is CASSIRIGRGTEAFF. The CDR3 coding sequence is TGTGCCAGTAGTATTCGGATAGGTCGGGGCACTGAAGCTTTCTTT. Looking up the rest from reference TRBV19 and TRBJ1-1 gives the full variable domain: DGGITQSPKYLFRKEGQNVTLSCEQNLNHDAMYWYRQDPGQGLRLIYYSQIVNDFQKGDIAEGYSVSREKKESFPLTVTSAQKNPTAFYLCASSIRIGRGTEAFFGQGTRLTVV.

Remarks on this clone: Other DNA sequences in this sample translate to the same CDR3. V is TRBV5-6 and J is TRBJ1-1; D gene uncertain. Germline V CDR1 and CDR2: SGHDT, YYEEEE. This CDR3 region has 14 residues. V was trimmed by 0 bases and J by 2 bases, leaving 8 bases between them. In nucleotides, the CDR3 is TGTGCCAGCAGCTTGGGCGGCAGAAACACTGAAGCTTTCTTT. It yields the protein CASSLGGRNTEAFF.

The chain couples TRBV3-1 (or the pseudogene TRBV3-2) to TRBJ1-5, with 7 bases aligning to TRBD1. J was trimmed by 7 bases and V by 4 bases; bases with no gene match: 10. The CDR3 extends over 15 amino acids. Germline loops: CDR1 LGHDT, CDR2 YNNKEL (reference sequence). The CDR3 protein is CASSPPGGTGQPQHF. In DNA, the CDR3 is TGTGCCAGCAGCCCGCCAGGGGGGACGGGGCAGCCCCAGCATTTT.

The rearrangement uses TRBV13 and TRBJ1-6; 8 nucleotides match TRBD1. CDR1 is PRHDT and CDR2 is FYEKMQ in the germline V gene (reference sequence). V gave up 8 bases and J gave up 3 bases; unmatched junction bases: 3. The length of the CDR3 is 14 residues. The CDR3 sequence: CASEGQGYNSPLHF. CDR3 sequence (DNA): TGTGCCAGCGAAGGACAGGGCTATAATTCACCCCTCCACTTT. Full variable domain (rest looked up from reference TRBV13 and TRBJ1-6): AAGVIQSPRHLIKEKRETATLKCYPIPRHDTVYWYQQGPGQDPQFLISFYEKMQSDKGSIPDRFSAQQFSDYHSELNMSSLELGDSALYFCASEGQGYNSPLHFGNGTRLTVT.

V gene TRBV29-1 combines with J gene TRBJ1-3; tentatively, D is TRBD1 (5 bases). Per germline, CDR1 SQVTM and CDR2 ANQGSEA. The CDR3 covers 16 residues. With 8 bases removed from V and 9 bases from J, the gap between germline ends came to 29 bases. CDR3 bases: TGCAGCCCCACTTTAGAAGGGATGAATGAGGACACCACCATATATTTT. This gives the protein CSPTLEGMNEDTTIYF.

This sequence joins TRBV4-3 and TRBJ1-3; 7 bases are a match to TRBD1. CDR3 size: 17 residues. With V trimmed by 2 bases and J by 1 base, 8 bases remained unmatched. Germline V gives CDR1 LGHNA, CDR2 YSLEER. The CDR3 DNA follows: TGCGCCAGCAGCCAAACACCGGGACAGTTTTCTGGAAACACCATATATTTT. This encodes CASSQTPGQFSGNTIYF.

This rearrangement joins TRBV6-2 or TRBV6-3 to TRBJ1-2; D possibly corresponds to TRBD1 (6 bases). The V and J ends lost 0 bases and 12 bases respectively, with 8 bases between them. The CDR3 extends over 11 amino acids. Germline assignment: CDR1 MNHEY and CDR2 SVGEGT. CDR3 sequence reads: CASSYSQGHTF. The CDR3 nucleotides are TGTGCCAGCAGTTACTCACAGGGACACACCTTC.

The chain uses TRBV5-5 and TRBJ1-5, with a tentative D call TRBD1 (6 bases). Germline loops: CDR1 SGHKS, CDR2 YYEKEE (reference sequence). Trimming shortened V by 1 base and J by 5 bases, and 10 bases separated the two germline ends. This CDR3 has 14 amino acids. In nucleotides, the CDR3 is TGTGCCAGCAGCTTGACAGGGATGGATCAGCCCCAGCATTTT. It specifies CASSLTGMDQPQHF.

The DNA for the CDR3 is TGTGCCAGCAAGATAACCGGGGGGGCCGTTGGGGAGACCCAGTACTTC. It codes for CASKITGGAVGETQYF. The chain uses TRBV5-8 and TRBJ2-5; the match to TRBD2 covers 8 bases. V lost 6 bases and J lost 5; bases outside the gene matches: 15. CDR1 is SGHTS and CDR2 is YDEGEE in the germline V gene. This CDR3 comprises 16 residues. The variable domain in full, completed from reference TRBV5-8 and TRBJ2-5, reads EAGVTQSPTHLIKTRGQQATLRCSPISGHTSVYWYQQALGLGLQFLLWYDEGEERNRGNFPPRFSGRQFPNYSSELNVNALELEDSALYLCASKITGGAVGETQYFGPGTRLLVL.

This chain uses TRBV4-2 with TRBJ2-3; TRBD2 agrees at 14 bases. V gave up 4 bases and J gave up 5 bases; unmatched junction bases: 14. This CDR3 comprises 19 residues. CDR1 and CDR2 from the germline V gene are LGHNA and YNFKEQ. The CDR3 DNA follows: TGTGCCAGCAGCCCTCGGACTAGCGGGGGGACCCTAGGAGGAGATACGCAGTATTTT. Its translation: CASSPRTSGGTLGGDTQYF.

J is TRBJ1-1 and V is TRBV5-4; no clear D gene. Trimming removed 3 bases from V and 3 bases from J, with 12 bases in between. Per germline, CDR1 SGHNT and CDR2 YYREEE (reference sequence). This CDR3 contains 14 residues. This CDR3 reads CASSSGEGYTEAFF. DNA of the CDR3: TGTGCCAGCAGCTCAGGTGAGGGTTACACTGAAGCTTTCTTT.

The rearrangement links TRBV5-6 to TRBJ2-5, with 10 positions matching TRBD2. V dropped 6 bases and J dropped 4; count of bases not matched to a gene: 6. This CDR3 is built from 14 residues. The germline gives CDR1 SGHDT, CDR2 YYEEEE. CDR3 bases: TGTGCCAGCACCCTAGCGGGGGAGGTAGAGACCCAGTACTTC. Residues: CASTLAGEVETQYF.

V usage is TRBV21-1 and J usage is TRBJ2-7; TRBD2 is taken as the D call from the table, unchecked against the DNA. TRBV21-1 is described as a pseudogene. The CDR3 is 20 amino acids. The CDR3 sequence: CASSKKKVGGDSIRKSEQYF. In DNA form, the CDR3 reads TGTGCCAGCAGCAAAAAAAAAGTTGGTGGCGACTCAATCCGAAAAAGCGAGCAGTACTTC.

The chain links TRBV5-1 to TRBJ2-1; 7 bases agree with TRBD1. Per germline, CDR1 SGHRS and CDR2 YFSETQ. Trimming at V came to 3 bases and at J to 9 bases, leaving 6 bases not matched to a gene. The length of the CDR3 is 13 residues. CDR3 protein: CASSWGTVAEQFF. The CDR3 DNA reads TGCGCCAGCAGCTGGGGGACAGTGGCTGAGCAGTTCTTC.

This clone appeared once. The rearrangement joins TRBV7-6 to TRBJ2-3, with D hard to call. V gave up 4 bases and J gave up 1 base, with 9 bases separating them. The CDR3 runs 14 residues. Looked up from germline, CDR1 is SGHVS and CDR2 is FNYEAQ. The CDR3 nucleotides read TGTGCCAGCAGCTCCCCACGGGGCACAGATACGCAGTATTTT. Translated: CASSSPRGTDTQYF.

The rearrangement links TRBV3-1 (or the pseudogene TRBV3-2) to TRBJ2-3; 12 bases align to TRBD2. Losses at the gene ends were 1 base for V and 3 bases for J; bases not matched to a gene: 8. Looked up from germline, CDR1 is LGHDT and CDR2 is YNNKEL (reference sequence). This CDR3 is 18 amino acids long. The CDR3 is CASSQGPSGGAGTDTQYF. For the CDR3, the DNA is TGTGCCAGCAGCCAAGGGCCTAGCGGGGGGGCAGGGACAGATACGCAGTATTTT.

This clone was counted only a few times. The chain joins TRBV15 to TRBJ1-3; a weak D match, TRBD1 (5 bases). Trimming shortened V by 3 bases and J by 3 bases, and 12 bases separated the two germline ends. This CDR3 has 15 amino acids. Germline values: CDR1 LNHNV, CDR2 YYDKDF (reference sequence). In DNA form, the CDR3 reads TGTGCCACCAGCAGCCAGGGAAGGTTTGGAAACACCATATATTTT. It encodes CATSSQGRFGNTIYF.

The CDR3 here is CASSLRRGARTGELFF. DNA for the CDR3: TGTGCCAGCAGCTTGCGTCGGGGGGCCCGAACCGGGGAGCTGTTTTTT. The V and J genes are TRBV7-2 and TRBJ2-2; possibly TRBD2 for D (7 bases). V was clipped by 3 bases and J by 5 bases, with 16 bases between them. The CDR3 loop spans 16 amino acids. CDR1 is SGHTA, CDR2 FQGNSA, per germline.

The chain recombines TRBV5-6 with TRBJ2-5; TRBD2 agrees at 13 bases. Germline V gene lookup returns CDR1 SGHDT and CDR2 YYEEEE. The CDR3 is made up of 16 amino acids. The V segment lost 4 bases and the J segment 2 bases; nucleotides outside the gene matches: 5. As DNA, the CDR3 is TGTGCCAGCAGCATTGGACTAGCGGGGGTACAAGAGACCCAGTACTTC. Protein product: CASSIGLAGVQETQYF.

This clone was counted between two and nine times. This chain connects TRBV4-1 to TRBJ2-1; TRBD2 aligns across 10 bases. V trimming: 0 bases; J trimming: 7 bases; junction bases outside the gene matches: 3. CDR1 and CDR2 from the germline V gene are MGHRA and YSYEKL. The CDR3 is 15 residues long. The CDR3 here is CASSQEAGGRNEQFF. The CDR3 bases are TGCGCCAGCAGCCAAGAAGCGGGGGGGCGAAATGAGCAGTTCTTC.